This TCR beta chain was observed in a study of T cells in Graves' hyperthyroidism and ophthalmopathy. Ophthalmopathy in the patients scored at least 3 on Clinical Activity Score and at least 4 on NOSPECS grade, lasting under 3 months. PBMCs were derived from about 10 ml fresh peripheral blood. This clonotype was detected only a few times. The CDR3 regions of TCR beta were amplified from RNA transcripts. First-round RT-PCR with HTBI primers amplified the TCR CDR3 region. TCRdb reanalysed the multiplex PCR reads using MiXCR and keeps one entry per CDR3 protein. The sample records 550,000 to 600,000 distinct CDR3 sequences, 11% to 15% being singletons. Trimming took 1 base from V and 6 from J, leaving 16 bases between them. The germline gives CDR1 SGHTA, CDR2 FQGNSA. This CDR3 has 15 amino acids.

The chain has TRBV7-2 and TRBJ2-7; TRBD1 or TRBD2 may be the D gene (6 bases each). The clonotype comes from a woman between 18 and 29 years old with Graves' ophthalmopathy. The sequencing input was blood. The CDR3 DNA reads TGTGCCAGCAGCTTAGGGGGGGCCCGTTGGGGCGAGCAGTACTTC. It encodes CASSLGGARWGEQYF.